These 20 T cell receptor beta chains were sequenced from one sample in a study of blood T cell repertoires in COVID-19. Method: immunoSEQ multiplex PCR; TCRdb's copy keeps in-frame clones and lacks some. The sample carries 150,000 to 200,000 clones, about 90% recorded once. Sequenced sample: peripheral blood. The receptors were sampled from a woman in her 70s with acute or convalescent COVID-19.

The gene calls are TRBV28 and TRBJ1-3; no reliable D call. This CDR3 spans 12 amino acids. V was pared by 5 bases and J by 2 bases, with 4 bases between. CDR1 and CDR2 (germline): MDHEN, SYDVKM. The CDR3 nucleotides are TGTGCCAGCAGTGTCACTGGAAACACCATATATTTT. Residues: CASSVTGNTIYF.

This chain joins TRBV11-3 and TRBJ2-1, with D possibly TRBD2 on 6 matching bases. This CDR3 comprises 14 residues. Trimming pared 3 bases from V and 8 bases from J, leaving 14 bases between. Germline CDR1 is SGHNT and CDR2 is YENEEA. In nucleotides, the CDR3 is TGTGCCAGCAGCTTGGTGGGGAGGCCGTATGAGCAGTTCTTC. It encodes CASSLVGRPYEQFF.

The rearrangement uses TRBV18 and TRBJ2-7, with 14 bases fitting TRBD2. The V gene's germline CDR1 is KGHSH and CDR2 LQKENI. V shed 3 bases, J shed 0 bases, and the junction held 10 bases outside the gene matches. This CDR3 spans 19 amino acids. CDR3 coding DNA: TGTGCCAGCTCACCGATCGTTCTAGGACTAGCGGGAGGCTCCTACGAGCAGTACTTC. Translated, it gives CASSPIVLGLAGGSYEQYF.

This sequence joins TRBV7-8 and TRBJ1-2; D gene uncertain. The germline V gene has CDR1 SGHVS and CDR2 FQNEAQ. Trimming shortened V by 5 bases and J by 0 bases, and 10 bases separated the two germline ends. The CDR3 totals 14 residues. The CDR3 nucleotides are TGTGCCAGCAGCCGATCCACAGCTAACTATGGCTACACCTTC. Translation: CASSRSTANYGYTF.

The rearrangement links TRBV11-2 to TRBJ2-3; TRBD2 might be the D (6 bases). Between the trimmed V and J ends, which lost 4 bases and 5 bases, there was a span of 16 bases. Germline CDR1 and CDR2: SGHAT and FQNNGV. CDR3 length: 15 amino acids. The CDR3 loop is CASSSITGAGDTQYF. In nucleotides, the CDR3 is TGTGCCAGCAGCTCTATTACGGGAGCTGGAGATACGCAGTATTTT.

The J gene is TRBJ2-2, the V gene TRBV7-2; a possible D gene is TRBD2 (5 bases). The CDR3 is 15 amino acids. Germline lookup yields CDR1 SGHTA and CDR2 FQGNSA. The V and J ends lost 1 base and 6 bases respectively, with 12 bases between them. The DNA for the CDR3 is TGTGCCAGCAGCTTAGGTGTGGGAGCGGCCGGGGAGCTGTTTTTT. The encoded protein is CASSLGVGAAGELFF.

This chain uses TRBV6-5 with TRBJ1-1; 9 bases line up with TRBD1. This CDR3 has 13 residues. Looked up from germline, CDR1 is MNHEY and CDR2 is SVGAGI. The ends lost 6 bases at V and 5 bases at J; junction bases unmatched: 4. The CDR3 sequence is CASRGQGKTEAFF. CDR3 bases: TGTGCCAGCAGAGGACAGGGGAAAACTGAAGCTTTCTTT.

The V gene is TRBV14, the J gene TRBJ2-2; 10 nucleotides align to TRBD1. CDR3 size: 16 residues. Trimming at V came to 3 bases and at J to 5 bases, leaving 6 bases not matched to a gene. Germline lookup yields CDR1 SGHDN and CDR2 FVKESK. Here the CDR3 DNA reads TGTGCCAGCAGCCACAGGGACAGGGGTAAGACCGGGGAGCTGTTTTTT. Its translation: CASSHRDRGKTGELFF.

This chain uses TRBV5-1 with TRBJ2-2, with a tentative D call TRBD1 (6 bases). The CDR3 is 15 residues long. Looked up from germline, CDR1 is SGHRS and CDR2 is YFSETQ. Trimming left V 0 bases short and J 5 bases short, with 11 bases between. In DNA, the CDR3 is TGCGCCAGCAGCTTGGGAGGGGGACGGACCGGGGAGCTGTTTTTT. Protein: CASSLGGGRTGELFF.

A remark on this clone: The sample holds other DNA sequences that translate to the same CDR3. The CDR3 DNA is TGTGCCAGCAGCTTGGCCGGGGGAAACACCATATATTTT. Its translation is CASSLAGGNTIYF. The chain uses TRBV5-4 and TRBJ1-3; no clear D. Germline V lookup: CDR1 SGHNT, CDR2 YYREEE (reference sequence). There are 13 residues in the CDR3. The V and J ends lost 0 bases and 4 bases respectively, with 5 bases between them.

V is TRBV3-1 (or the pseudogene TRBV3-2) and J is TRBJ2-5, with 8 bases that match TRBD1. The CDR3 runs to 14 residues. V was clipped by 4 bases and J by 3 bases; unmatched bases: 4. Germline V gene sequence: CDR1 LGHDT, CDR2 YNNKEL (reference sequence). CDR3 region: CASSLGTGEETQYF. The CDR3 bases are TGTGCCAGCAGCCTGGGGACAGGAGAAGAGACCCAGTACTTC.

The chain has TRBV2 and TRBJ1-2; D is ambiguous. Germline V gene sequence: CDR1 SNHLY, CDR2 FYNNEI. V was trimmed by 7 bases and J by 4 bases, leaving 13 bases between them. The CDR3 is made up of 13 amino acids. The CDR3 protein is CASMPQQVYGYTF. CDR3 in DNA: TGTGCCAGCATGCCCCAACAAGTCTATGGCTACACCTTC.

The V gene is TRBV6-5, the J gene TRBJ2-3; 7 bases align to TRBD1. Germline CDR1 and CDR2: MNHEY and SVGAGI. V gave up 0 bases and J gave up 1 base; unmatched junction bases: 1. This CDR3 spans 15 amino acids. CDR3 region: CASSYSGQRTDTQYF. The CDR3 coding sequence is TGTGCCAGCAGTTACTCGGGACAGCGCACAGATACGCAGTATTTT.

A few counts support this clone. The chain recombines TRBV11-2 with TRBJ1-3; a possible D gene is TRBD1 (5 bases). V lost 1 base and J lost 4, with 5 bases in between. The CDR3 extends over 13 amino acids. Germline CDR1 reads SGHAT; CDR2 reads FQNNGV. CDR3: CASSLAGGNTIYF. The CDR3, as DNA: TGTGCCAGCAGCTTAGCAGGGGGAAACACCATATATTTT.

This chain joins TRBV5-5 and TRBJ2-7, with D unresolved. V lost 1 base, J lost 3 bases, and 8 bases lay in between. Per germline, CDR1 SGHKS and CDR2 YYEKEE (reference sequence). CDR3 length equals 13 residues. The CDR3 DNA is TGTGCCAGCAGCTTGATACTCTTCTACGAGCAGTACTTC. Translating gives CASSLILFYEQYF.

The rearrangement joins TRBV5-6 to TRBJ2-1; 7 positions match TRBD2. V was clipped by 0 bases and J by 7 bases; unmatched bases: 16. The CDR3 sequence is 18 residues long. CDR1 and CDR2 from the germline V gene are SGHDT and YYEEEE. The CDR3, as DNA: TGTGCCAGCAGCTTGGTAGTATCGCTAGCGGACCCCTGGAATGAGCAGTTCTTC. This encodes CASSLVVSLADPWNEQFF.

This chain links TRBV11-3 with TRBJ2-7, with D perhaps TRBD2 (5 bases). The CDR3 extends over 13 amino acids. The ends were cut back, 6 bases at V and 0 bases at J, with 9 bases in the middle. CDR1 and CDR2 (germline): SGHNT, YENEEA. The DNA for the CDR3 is TGTGCCAGCAGTCCGGGAAGCTCCTACGAGCAGTACTTC. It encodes CASSPGSSYEQYF. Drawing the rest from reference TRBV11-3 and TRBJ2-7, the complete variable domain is EAGVVQSPRYKIIEKKQPVAFWCNPISGHNTLYWYLQNLGQGPELLIRYENEEAVDDSQLPKDRFSAERLKGVDSTLKIQPAELGDSAVYLCASSPGSSYEQYFGPGTRLTVT.

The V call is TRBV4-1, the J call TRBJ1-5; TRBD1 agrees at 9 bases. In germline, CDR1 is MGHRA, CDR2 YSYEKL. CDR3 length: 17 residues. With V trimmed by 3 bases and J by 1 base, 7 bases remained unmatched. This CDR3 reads CASSQGQGVGSNQPQHF. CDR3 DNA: TGCGCCAGCAGCCAGGGACAGGGAGTGGGAAGCAATCAGCCCCAGCATTTT.

The CDR3 nucleotides are TGTGCCAGCAGTGAAGCTGACAGGCGGAATTCACCCCTCCACTTT. This encodes CASSEADRRNSPLHF. The chain has TRBV6-1 and TRBJ1-6, with D perhaps matching TRBD1 (6 bases). The CDR3 spans 15 residues. Between the trimmed V and J ends, which lost 0 bases and 7 bases, there was a span of 10 bases. The germline V gene has CDR1 MNHNS and CDR2 SASEGT.

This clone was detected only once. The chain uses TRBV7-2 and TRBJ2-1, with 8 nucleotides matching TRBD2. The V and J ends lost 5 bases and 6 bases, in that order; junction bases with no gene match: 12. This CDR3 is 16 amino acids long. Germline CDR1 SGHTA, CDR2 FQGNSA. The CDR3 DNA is TGTGCCAGCAGCCCCCAGCGGGGGCGCCCGGCCAATGAGCAGTTCTTC. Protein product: CASSPQRGRPANEQFF.